This T cell receptor beta chain is from a study of cytomegalovirus exposure and HLA in healthy donors. It was with 60 Vbeta and 13 Jbeta primers that the PCR ran. TCRdb keeps only in-frame clones here, not all; method: immunoSEQ multiplex PCR. The table lists 100,000 to 150,000 clones, over 65% of them singletons. This CDR3 comprises 15 residues. Per the germline V gene, CDR1 is ENHRY and CDR2 is SYGVKD. With V trimmed by 2 bases and J by 3 bases, 5 bases remained unmatched. The specimen was PBMCs. The V gene is TRBV10-3, the J gene TRBJ1-2, with TRBD1 matching over 8 bases. The clonotype comes from a man aged 18 to 30 in good health and CMV-seropositive. The CDR3 region is CAISELTDRDYGYTF. CDR3 nucleotides: TGTGCCATCAGTGAGCTCACGGACAGGGACTATGGCTACACCTTC.